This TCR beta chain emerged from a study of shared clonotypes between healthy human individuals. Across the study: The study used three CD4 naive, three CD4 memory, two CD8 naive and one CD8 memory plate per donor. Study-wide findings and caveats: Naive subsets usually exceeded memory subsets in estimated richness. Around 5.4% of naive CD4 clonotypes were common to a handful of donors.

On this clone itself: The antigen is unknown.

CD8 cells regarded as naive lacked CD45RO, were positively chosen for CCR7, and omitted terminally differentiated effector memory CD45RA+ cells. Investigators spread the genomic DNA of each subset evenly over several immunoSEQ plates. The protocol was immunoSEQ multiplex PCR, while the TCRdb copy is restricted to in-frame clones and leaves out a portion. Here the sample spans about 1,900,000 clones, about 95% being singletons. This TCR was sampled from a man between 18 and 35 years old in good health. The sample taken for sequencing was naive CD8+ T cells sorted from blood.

Here the CDR3 DNA reads TGTGCCAGCAGCCAAGAAGGGCCCACTTTAGACGAGCAGTACTTC. The encoded protein is CASSQEGPTLDEQYF. The chain employs TRBV14 and TRBJ2-7, with no clear D. Trimming pared 0 bases from V and 5 bases from J, leaving 14 bases between. Per germline, CDR1 SGHDN and CDR2 FVKESK. The CDR3 has 15 residues.